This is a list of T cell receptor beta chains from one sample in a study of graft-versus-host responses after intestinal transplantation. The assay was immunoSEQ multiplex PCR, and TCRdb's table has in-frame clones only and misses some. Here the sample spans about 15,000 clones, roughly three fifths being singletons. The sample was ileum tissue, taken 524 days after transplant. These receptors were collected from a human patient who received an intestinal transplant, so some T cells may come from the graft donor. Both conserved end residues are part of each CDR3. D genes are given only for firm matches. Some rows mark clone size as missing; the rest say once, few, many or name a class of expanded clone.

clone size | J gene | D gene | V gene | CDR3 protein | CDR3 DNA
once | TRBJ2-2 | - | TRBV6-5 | CASSYGQANTGELFF | TGTGCCAGCAGTTACGGGCAGGCGAACACCGGGGAGCTGTTTTTT
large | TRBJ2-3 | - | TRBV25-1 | CASRDRSGVHATQYF | TGTGCCAGCAGGGACAGAAGCGGGGTGCATGCTACGCAGTATTTT
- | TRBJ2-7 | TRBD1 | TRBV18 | CASSQNRGSYEQYF | TGTGCCAGCTCACAAAACAGGGGCTCCTACGAGCAGTACTTC
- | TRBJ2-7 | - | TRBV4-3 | CASSQDLPGLRLYEQYF | TGCGCCAGCAGCCAAGATCTCCCGGGACTGAGACTCTACGAGCAGTACTTC
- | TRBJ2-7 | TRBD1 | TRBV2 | CASRDPGQFYEQYF | TGTGCCAGCAGAGACCCGGGACAGTTCTACGAGCAGTACTTC
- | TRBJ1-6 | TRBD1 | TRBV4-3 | CASSRGQGAYNSPLHF | TGCGCCAGCAGCCGAGGCCAGGGGGCTTATAATTCACCCCTCCACTTT
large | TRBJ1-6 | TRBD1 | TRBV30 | CACRDRNSPLHF | TGTGCCTGTCGGGACAGAAATTCACCCCTCCACTTT
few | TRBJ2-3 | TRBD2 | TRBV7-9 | CASSKAGGYTDTQYF | TGTGCCAGCAGCAAAGCGGGGGGGTACACAGATACGCAGTATTTT
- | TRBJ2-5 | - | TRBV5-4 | CASSLGGSQETQYF | TGTGCCAGCAGCTTGGGAGGGAGCCAAGAGACCCAGTACTTC
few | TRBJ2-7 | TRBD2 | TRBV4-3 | CASSQVAGEGTYEQYF | TGCGCCAGCAGCCAAGTAGCGGGGGAAGGAACCTACGAGCAGTACTTC
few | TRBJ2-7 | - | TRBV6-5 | CASSTSGQSYEQYF | -
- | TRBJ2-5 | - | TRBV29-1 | CSVGGQSLAQETQYF | TGCAGCGTTGGAGGGCAGTCTTTAGCCCAAGAGACCCAGTACTTC
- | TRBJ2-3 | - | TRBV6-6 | CASSYGQLHTDTQYF | TGTGCCAGCAGCTACGGACAGCTGCACACAGATACGCAGTATTTT
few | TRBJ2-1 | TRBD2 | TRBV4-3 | CASARTAGVVEQFF | TGCGCCAGCGCCCGGACTGCGGGGGTAGTTGAGCAGTTCTTC
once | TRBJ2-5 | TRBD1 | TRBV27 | CASSFTGQAETQYF | TGTGCCAGCAGTTTCACGGGACAGGCGGAGACCCAGTACTTC
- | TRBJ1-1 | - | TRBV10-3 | CAISDSTRGGYTEAFF | TGTGCCATCAGTGACTCGACACGGGGGGGCTACACTGAAGCTTTCTTT
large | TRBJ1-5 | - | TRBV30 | CAWSVQGYYSNQPQHF | TGTGCCTGGAGTGTACAGGGATACTATAGCAATCAGCCCCAGCATTTT
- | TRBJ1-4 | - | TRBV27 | CASRTLTATNEKLFF | TGTGCCAGCAGAACCCTGACTGCAACTAATGAAAAACTGTTTTTT
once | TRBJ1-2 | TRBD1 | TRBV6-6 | CASSPTQGAFYGYTF | TGTGCCAGCAGCCCCACACAGGGGGCCTTCTATGGCTACACCTTC
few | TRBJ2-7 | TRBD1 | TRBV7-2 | CASSPTGSSYEQYF | TGTGCCAGCAGCCCGACAGGGAGCTCCTACGAGCAGTACTTC
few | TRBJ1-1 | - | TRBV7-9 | CASSFNLAGLDAFF | TGTGCCAGCAGCTTTAATCTCGCGGGCCTTGACGCTTTCTTT